The source of this T cell receptor (beta chain) is a study of chemoradiotherapy in HPV16-positive cancers. Study-level background: Functional T-cell assays on a couple of HPV16-positive patients' cells defined candidate HPV-specific clones and common TCR motifs.

Study-wide findings and caveats: Functional assays defining HPV-specific T cells used only a couple of HPV16-positive patients. During treatment, candidate HPV-specific clones and E7-related motifs expanded in tumor.

The germline V gene encodes CDR1 MNHGY and CDR2 SVAAGI. Trimming took off 1 base at V and 2 bases at J, with 9 bases between the two ends. The CDR3 is 15 amino acids. The data were produced by immunoSEQ multiplex PCR, yet TCRdb's version contains in-frame clones alone and is incomplete. The data hold roughly 21,000 clones, with more than 75% observed a single time. As regards this clone: Antigen: not known.

The V and J genes are TRBV6-9 and TRBJ1-5; a weak D match, TRBD1 (5 bases). This receptor was identified in a human donor with HPV-associated anogenital cancer. The sequencing used blood, collected from a patient who underwent chemoradiotherapy. The CDR3 sequence is CASSYYDSRNQPQHF. As DNA, the CDR3 is TGTGCCAGCAGTTATTACGACAGCCGCAATCAGCCCCAGCATTTT.